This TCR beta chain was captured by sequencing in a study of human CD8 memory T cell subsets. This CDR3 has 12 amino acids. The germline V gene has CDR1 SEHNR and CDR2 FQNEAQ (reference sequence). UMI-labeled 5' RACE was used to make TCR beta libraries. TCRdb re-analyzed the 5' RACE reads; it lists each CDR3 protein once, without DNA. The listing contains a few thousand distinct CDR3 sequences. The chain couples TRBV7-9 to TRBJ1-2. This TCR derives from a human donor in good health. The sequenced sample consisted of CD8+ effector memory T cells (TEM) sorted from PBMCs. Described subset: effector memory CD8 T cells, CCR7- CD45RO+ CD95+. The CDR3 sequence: CASSSDAGGYTF.